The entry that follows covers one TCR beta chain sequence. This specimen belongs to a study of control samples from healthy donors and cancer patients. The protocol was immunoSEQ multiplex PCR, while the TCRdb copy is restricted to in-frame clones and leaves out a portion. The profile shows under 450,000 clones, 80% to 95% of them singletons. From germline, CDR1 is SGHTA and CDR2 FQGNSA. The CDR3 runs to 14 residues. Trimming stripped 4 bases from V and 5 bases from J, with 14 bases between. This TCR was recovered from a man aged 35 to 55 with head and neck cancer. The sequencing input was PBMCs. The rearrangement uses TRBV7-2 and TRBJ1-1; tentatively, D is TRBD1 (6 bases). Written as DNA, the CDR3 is TGTGCCAGCAGCTCTGGACTGGGGGCGACTGAAGCTTTCTTT. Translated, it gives CASSSGLGATEAFF.